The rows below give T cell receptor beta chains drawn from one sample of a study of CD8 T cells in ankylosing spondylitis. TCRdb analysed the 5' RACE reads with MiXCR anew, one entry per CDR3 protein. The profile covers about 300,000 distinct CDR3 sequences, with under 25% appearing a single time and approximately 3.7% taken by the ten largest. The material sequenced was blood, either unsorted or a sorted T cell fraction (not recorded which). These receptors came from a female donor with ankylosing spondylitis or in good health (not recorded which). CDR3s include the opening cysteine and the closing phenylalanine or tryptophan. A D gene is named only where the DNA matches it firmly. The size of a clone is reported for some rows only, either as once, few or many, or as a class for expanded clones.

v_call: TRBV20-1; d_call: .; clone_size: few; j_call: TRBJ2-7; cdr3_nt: TGCAGTGCCCTAGACCTAAATCCCTACGAGCAGTACTTC; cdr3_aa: CSALDLNPYEQYF
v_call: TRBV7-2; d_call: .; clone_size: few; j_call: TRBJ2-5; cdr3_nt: TGTGCCAGCAGCCCCCTCTGGTCCGGGGAGACCCAGTACTTC; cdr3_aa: CASSPLWSGETQYF
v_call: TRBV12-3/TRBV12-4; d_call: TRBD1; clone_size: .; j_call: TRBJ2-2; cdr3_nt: TGTGCCAGCAGCTCCCAAACCAGCGGGACAGGGGGCGGGGAGCTGTTTTTT; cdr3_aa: CASSSQTSGTGGGELFF
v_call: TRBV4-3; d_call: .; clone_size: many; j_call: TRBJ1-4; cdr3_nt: TGCGCCAGCAGCCAAGACCCCCGGGCGGGGGGAGAAAAACTGTTTTTT; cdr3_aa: CASSQDPRAGGEKLFF
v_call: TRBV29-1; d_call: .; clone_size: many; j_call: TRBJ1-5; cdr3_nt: TGCAGCGTGGAAGGGAGTCGTGGTCAGCCCCAGCATTTT; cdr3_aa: CSVEGSRGQPQHF
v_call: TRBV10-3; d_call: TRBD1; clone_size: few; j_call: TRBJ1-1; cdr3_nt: TGTGCCATCTCCCGACAGGGTGAAGCTTTCTTT; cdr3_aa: CAISRQGEAFF
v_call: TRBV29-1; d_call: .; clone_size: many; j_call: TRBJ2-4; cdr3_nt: TGCAGCGTTGAGGGGCCAGGGGACAAAAACATTCAGTACTTC; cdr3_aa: CSVEGPGDKNIQYF
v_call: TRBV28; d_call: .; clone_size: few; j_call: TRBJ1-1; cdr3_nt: TGTGCCAGCAGTTTGTATCAGGGACGGGTGAACACTGAAGCTTTCTTT; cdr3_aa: CASSLYQGRVNTEAFF
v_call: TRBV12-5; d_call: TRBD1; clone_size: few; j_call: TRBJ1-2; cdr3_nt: TGTGCTAGTGGTCCCCCCGGGACAGGGGAAACAGGCGGCTACACCTTC; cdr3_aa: CASGPPGTGETGGYTF
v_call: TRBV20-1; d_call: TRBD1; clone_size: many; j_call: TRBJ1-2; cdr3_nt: TGCAGTGCTAGAGAGGGACAGGAAAGTGGCTACACCTTC; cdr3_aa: CSAREGQESGYTF
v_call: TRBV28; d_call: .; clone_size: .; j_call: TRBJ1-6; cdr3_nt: TGTGCCAGCATCGATCGGGGTAGCTATAATTCACCCCTCCACTTT; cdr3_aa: CASIDRGSYNSPLHF
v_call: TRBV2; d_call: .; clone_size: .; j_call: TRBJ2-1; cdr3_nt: TGTGCCAGCAGTGTTAGCACTGTAGATGAGCAGTTCTTC; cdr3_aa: CASSVSTVDEQFF
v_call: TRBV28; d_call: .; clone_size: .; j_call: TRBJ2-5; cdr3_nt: TGTGCCAGCAGTTTAACGGGCGGAGTGTCCCAAGAGACCCAGTACTTC; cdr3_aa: CASSLTGGVSQETQYF
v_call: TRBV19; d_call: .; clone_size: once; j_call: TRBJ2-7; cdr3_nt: TGTGCCAGTCGAGACCTAAACTGCTACGAGCAGTACTTC; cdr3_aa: CASRDLNCYEQYF
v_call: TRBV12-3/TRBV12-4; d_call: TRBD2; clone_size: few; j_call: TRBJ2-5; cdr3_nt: TGTGCCAGCAGTTTAACTAGCGAGGCGAGAAAGACCCAGTACTTC; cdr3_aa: CASSLTSEARKTQYF
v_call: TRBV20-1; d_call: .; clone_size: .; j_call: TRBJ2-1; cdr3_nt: TGCAGTGTTGGGCGGCCTGGGTGGAATGAGCAGTTCTTC; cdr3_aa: CSVGRPGWNEQFF
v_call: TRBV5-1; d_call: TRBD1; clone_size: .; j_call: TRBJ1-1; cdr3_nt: TGCGCCAGCAGCCCTACTAGACAGGGGGAAGCTTTCTTT; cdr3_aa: CASSPTRQGEAFF
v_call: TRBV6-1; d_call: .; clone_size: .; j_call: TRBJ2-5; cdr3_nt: TGTGCCAGCAGTCGGGAATCCCTGGGGACCCAGTACTTC; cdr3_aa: CASSRESLGTQYF
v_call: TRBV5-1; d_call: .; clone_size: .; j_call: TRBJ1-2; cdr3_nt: TGCGCCAGCAGCCCGGACGGGGATACAATCGATGGCTACACCTTC; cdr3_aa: CASSPDGDTIDGYTF
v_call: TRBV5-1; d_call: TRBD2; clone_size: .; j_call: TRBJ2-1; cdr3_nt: TGCGCCAGCAGCATCCCGACTAGCGGGAGTCCCAATGAGCAGTTCTTC; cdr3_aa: CASSIPTSGSPNEQFF
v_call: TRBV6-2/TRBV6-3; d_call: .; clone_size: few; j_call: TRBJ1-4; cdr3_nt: TGTGCCAGCACCTCCGTTGGGACTAATGAAAAACTGTTTTTT; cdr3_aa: CASTSVGTNEKLFF
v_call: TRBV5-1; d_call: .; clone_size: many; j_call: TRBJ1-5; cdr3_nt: TGCGCCAGCAGCTTGGCCGGGGCAGGGGATCAGCCCCAGCATTTT; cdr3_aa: CASSLAGAGDQPQHF
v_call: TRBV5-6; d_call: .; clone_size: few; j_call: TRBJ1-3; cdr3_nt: TGTGCCAGCAGCTTGGCGGTTGGGACTGGAAACACCATATATTTT; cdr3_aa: CASSLAVGTGNTIYF
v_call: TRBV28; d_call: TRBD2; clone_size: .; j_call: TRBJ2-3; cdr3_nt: TGTGCCAGCAGCCTTACTAGCGGGAGGAGGTCAGATACGCAGTATTTT; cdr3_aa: CASSLTSGRRSDTQYF
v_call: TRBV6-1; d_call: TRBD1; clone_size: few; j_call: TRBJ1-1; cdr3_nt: TGTGCCAGCAGTACCGGGACAGGGGTGAGGGAAGCTTTCTTT; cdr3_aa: CASSTGTGVREAFF
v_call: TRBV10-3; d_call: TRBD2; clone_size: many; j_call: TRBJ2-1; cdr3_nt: TGTGCCATCAGTGATCAGACTAGCGGGCCCTACAATGAGCAGTTCTTC; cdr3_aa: CAISDQTSGPYNEQFF
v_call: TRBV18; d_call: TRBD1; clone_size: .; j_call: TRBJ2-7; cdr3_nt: TGTGCCAGCTCACTAGGGACAGGGAGGAATGGCTACGAGCAGTACTTC; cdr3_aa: CASSLGTGRNGYEQYF
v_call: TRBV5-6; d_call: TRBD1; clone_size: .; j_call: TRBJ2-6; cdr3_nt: TGTGCCAGCAGCTTGCTCCAGGGGGCTGCGGGGGCCAACGTCCTGACTTTC; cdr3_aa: CASSLLQGAAGANVLTF
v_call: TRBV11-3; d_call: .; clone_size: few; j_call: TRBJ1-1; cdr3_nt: TGTGCCAGCAGCGCCAGCGGGTCACGCACTGAAGCTTTCTTT; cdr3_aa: CASSASGSRTEAFF
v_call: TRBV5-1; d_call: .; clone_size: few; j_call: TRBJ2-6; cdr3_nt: TGCGCCAGCAGCACCCAGTACAGGGCTGGGGCCAACGTCCTGACTTTC; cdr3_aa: CASSTQYRAGANVLTF
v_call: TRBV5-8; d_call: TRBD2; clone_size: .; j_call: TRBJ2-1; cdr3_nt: TGTGCCAGCAGCCTTACCGGGACTAGCGGGAGTCGCAATGAGCAGTTCTTC; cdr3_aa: CASSLTGTSGSRNEQFF
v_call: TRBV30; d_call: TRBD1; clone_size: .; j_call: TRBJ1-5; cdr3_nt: TGTGCCTGGAGTGAACAGGGGAATCAGCCCCAGCATTTT; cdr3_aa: CAWSEQGNQPQHF
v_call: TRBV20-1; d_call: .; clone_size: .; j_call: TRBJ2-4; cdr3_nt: TGCAGTGCTAGGGTTAACAGGATGGACAAAAACATTCAGTACTTC; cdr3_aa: CSARVNRMDKNIQYF
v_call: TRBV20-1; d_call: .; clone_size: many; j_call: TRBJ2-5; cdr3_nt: TGCAGTTTACTACGGGAGACCCAGTACTTC; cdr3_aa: CSLLRETQYF
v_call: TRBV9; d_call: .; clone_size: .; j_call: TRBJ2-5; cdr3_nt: TGTGCCAGCAGCCCTGGCCGTTTAGGGACCCAGTACTTC; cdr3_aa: CASSPGRLGTQYF
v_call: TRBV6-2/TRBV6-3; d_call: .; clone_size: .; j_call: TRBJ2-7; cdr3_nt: TGTGCCAGCAGAACTTCTTACGAGCAGTACTTC; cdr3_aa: CASRTSYEQYF
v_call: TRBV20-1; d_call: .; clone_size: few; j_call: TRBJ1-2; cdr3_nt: TGCAGTGCCTACAATCCCAACTATGGCTACACCTTC; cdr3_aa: CSAYNPNYGYTF
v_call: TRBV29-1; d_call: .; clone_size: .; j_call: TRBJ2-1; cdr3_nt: TGCAGCGTTGAAGAGGTCCCTAGCGAGGAGCAGTTCTTC; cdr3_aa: CSVEEVPSEEQFF
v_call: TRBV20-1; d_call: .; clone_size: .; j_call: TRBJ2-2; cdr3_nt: TGCAGTGCCCCAAAGGGGGGCGCGAACACCGGGGAGCTGTTTTTT; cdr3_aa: CSAPKGGANTGELFF
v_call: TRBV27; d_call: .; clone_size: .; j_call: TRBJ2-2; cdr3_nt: TGTGCCAGCAGTTTATGGGCCGCGGCCGGGGAGCTGTTTTTT; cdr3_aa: CASSLWAAAGELFF
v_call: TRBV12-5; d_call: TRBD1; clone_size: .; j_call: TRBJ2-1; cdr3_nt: TGTGCTAGTGGTTTGGTGCTTAGGGACAGTACAGACAATGAGCAGTTCTTC; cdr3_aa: CASGLVLRDSTDNEQFF
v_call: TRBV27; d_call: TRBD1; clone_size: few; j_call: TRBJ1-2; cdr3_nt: TGTGCCAGCAGTTCCCCTTACAGGGGAATTCGGGGCTACACCTTC; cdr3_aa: CASSSPYRGIRGYTF
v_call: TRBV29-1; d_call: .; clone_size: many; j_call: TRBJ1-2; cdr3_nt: TGCAGCGTTGACCTAACAGGGACACGGGCTGGCTACACCTTC; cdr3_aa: CSVDLTGTRAGYTF
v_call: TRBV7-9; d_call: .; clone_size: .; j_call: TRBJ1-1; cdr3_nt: TGTGCCAGCAGCTTCCAGGGGATGAACACTGAAGCTTTCTTT; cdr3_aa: CASSFQGMNTEAFF
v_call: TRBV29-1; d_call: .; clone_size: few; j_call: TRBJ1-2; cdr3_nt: TGCAGCGTTGATCGGGGCCTCTATGGCTACACCTTC; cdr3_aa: CSVDRGLYGYTF
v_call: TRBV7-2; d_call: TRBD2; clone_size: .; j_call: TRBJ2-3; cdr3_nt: TGTGCCAGCAGCTTGGGACTAGACCTCGGCACAGATACGCAGTATTTT; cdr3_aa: CASSLGLDLGTDTQYF
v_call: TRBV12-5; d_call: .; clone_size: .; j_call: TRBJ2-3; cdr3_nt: TGTGCTAGTGCCCCGGGCAGCACAGATACGCAGTATTTT; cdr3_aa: CASAPGSTDTQYF
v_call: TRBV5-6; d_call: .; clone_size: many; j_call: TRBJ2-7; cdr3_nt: TGTGCCAGCAGCTTGGGGCGCAGAAGCTCCTACGAGCAGTACTTC; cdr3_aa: CASSLGRRSSYEQYF
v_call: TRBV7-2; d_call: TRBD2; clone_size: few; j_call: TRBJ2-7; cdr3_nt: TGTGCCAGCAGCTTAATAGCGGGCGGCTCCTACGAGCAGTACTTC; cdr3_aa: CASSLIAGGSYEQYF
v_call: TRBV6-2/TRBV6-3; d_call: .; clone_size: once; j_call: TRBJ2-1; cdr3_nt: TGTGCCAGCAGTACGGGAGTCGGTGCCTACAATGAGCAGTTCTTC; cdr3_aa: CASSTGVGAYNEQFF
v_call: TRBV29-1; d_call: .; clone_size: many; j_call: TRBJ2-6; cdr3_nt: TGCAGCGTTGAGTCCTCTGGGGCCAACGTCCTGACTTTC; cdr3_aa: CSVESSGANVLTF
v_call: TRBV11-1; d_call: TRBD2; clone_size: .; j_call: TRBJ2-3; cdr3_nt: TGTGCCAGCAGCGAGGGACTAGCGGGGTATAGGGCTAGCACAGATACGCAGTATTTT; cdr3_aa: CASSEGLAGYRASTDTQYF
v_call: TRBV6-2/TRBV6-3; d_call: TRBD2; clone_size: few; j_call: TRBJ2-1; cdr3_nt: TGTGCCAGCAGTCAACTAGCGGCCTCCTACAATGAGCAGTTCTTC; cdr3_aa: CASSQLAASYNEQFF
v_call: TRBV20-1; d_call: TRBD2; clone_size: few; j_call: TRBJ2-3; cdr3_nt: TGCAGTGGTGGTCTAGCGGCCACAGATACGCAGTATTTT; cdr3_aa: CSGGLAATDTQYF
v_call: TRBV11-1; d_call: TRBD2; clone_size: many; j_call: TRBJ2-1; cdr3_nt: TGTGCCAGCAGCATTAGCGCGATTCATTTGACTAGCGGGAGGGCGAGGTACAATGAGCAGTTCTTC; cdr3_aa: CASSISAIHLTSGRARYNEQFF
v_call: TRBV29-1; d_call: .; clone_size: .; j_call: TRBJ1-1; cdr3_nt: TGCAGCGTGGCGGGGAATTTGAACACTGAAGCTTTCTTT; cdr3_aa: CSVAGNLNTEAFF
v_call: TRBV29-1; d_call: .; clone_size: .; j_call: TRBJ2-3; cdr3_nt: TGCAGCGCCTTGGCTAGCACAGATACGCAGTATTTT; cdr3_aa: CSALASTDTQYF
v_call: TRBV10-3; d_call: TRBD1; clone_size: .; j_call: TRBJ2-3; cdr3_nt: TGTGCCATCAGCGCCAGGACAGGGAGCACAGATACGCAGTATTTT; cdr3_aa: CAISARTGSTDTQYF
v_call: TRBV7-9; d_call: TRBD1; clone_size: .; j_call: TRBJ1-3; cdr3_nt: TGTGCCAGCAGCTTACTGACAGGGACTGGAAACACCATATATTTT; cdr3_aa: CASSLLTGTGNTIYF
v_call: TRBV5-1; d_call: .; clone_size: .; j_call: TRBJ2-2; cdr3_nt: TGCGCAAAAACCCAACCGGGACGCCTTCTGACACGGGTCGGGGAGCTGTTTTTT; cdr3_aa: CAKTQPGRLLTRVGELFF